This entry lists 32 T cell receptor beta chains sequenced from one sample in a study of response to subunit inactivated influenza vaccine. From the RT-PCR reads, TCRdb called clonotypes with MiXCR, one entry per CDR3 protein. The table records about 520,000 distinct CDR3 sequences, about 25% of them present only once. The source material was CD4+ T cells sorted from PBMCs, sampled roughly 5 days after vaccination. The receptors here all came from a man aged 50 to 59 who received an inactivated influenza vaccine.

This chain joins TRBV27 and TRBJ2-3, with D tentatively TRBD1 (5 bases). The CDR3 has 14 residues. The V gene lost 4 bases and the J gene lost 5 bases, with 13 bases spanning the gap. Germline V lookup: CDR1 MNHEY, CDR2 SMNVEV (reference sequence). CDR3 nucleotides: TGTGCCAGCAGTTCGGACACATGGGGAGATACGCAGTATTTT. As protein: CASSSDTWGDTQYF.

This clonotype was found many times. The rearrangement links TRBV6-5 to TRBJ2-4; 7 nucleotides align to TRBD1. The V gene's germline CDR1 is MNHEY and CDR2 SVGAGI. The trim removed 4 bases at V and 0 bases at J, leaving 3 bases unmatched. The CDR3 is 15 amino acids. CDR3 DNA: TGTGCCAGCAGTTCCTGGGACAGAGCCAAAAACATTCAGTACTTC. It codes for CASSSWDRAKNIQYF.

The chain joins TRBV3-1 to TRBJ2-1; the D gene could be TRBD1 or TRBD2 (5 bases each). The CDR3 contains 15 residues. Per the germline V gene, CDR1 is LGHDT and CDR2 is YNNKEL (reference sequence). V dropped 1 base and J dropped 4 bases, with 11 bases sitting between them. In DNA form, the CDR3 reads TGTGCCAGCAGCCAAGTTGGGACCCGTTACAATGAGCAGTTCTTC. It is translated as CASSQVGTRYNEQFF.

The chain couples TRBV11-2 to TRBJ2-3, with D perhaps TRBD1 (5 bases). The V end lost 0 bases, the J end lost 2 bases, and 15 bases lay between the germline ends. The CDR3 is 17 amino acids. Germline V gene lookup returns CDR1 SGHAT and CDR2 FQNNGV. CDR3 sequence: CASSLEGRTLSTDTQYF. DNA for the CDR3: TGTGCCAGCAGCTTAGAAGGGCGGACACTATCCACAGATACGCAGTATTTT.

The chain is built from TRBV10-3 and TRBJ2-2; D is ambiguous. The CDR3 consists of 15 residues. In germline, CDR1 is ENHRY, CDR2 SYGVKD. V gave up 5 bases and J gave up 0 bases, with 10 bases separating them. CDR3 DNA: TGTGCCATCAGTACGGGCCGCGCGAACACCGGGGAGCTGTTTTTT. Amino acid sequence: CAISTGRANTGELFF.

The chain uses TRBV4-1 and TRBJ2-1, with 9 bases matching TRBD1. Losses at the gene ends were 8 bases for V and 0 bases for J; bases not matched to a gene: 11. The CDR3 totals 17 residues. Germline assignment: CDR1 MGHRA and CDR2 YSYEKL. The CDR3 region has the DNA TGCGCCAGCGGGGACAGGGAGTACCTCAGCTCCTACAATGAGCAGTTCTTC. This encodes CASGDREYLSSYNEQFF.

This clonotype appeared a few times. V and J are TRBV7-2 and TRBJ2-7, with 9 nucleotides matching TRBD1. In germline, CDR1 is SGHTA, CDR2 FQGNSA. The CDR3 loop spans 15 amino acids. V was clipped by 2 bases and J by 6 bases; unmatched bases: 8. The CDR3 loop reads CASSLTGGTGLEQYF. Here the CDR3 DNA reads TGTGCCAGCAGCTTAACGGGCGGGACAGGGCTCGAGCAGTACTTC.

This clonotype was seen a handful of times. V gene TRBV9 combines with J gene TRBJ2-1, with D perhaps assigned TRBD1 or TRBD2 (5 bases each). CDR1 and CDR2 from the germline V gene are SGDLS and YYNGEE. The CDR3 sequence is 15 residues long. The V end lost 0 bases, the J end lost 2 bases, and 9 bases lay between the germline ends. CDR3 nucleotides: TGTGCCAGCAGCGTAGATGGGGGAACCTACAATGAGCAGTTCTTC. Its translation: CASSVDGGTYNEQFF.

There are a few counts of this clonotype. One end of the junction varies from germline; a read error may be responsible. This rearrangement joins TRBV4-2 to TRBJ2-6; tentatively, D is TRBD1 (5 bases). CDR3 length: 15 residues. Germline values: CDR1 LGHNA, CDR2 YNFKEQ. CDR3 sequence: CASSQGESGANVLTF. Here the CDR3 DNA reads TGTGCCAGCAGCCAAGGGGAATCTGGGGCTAACGTCCTGACTTTC.

The chain links TRBV20-1 to TRBJ2-3, with 9 bases matching TRBD2. The V segment lost 3 bases and the J segment 2 bases; nucleotides outside the gene matches: 9. This CDR3 contains 16 residues. Germline lookup yields CDR1 DFQATT and CDR2 SNEGSKA (reference sequence). CDR3 sequence reads: CSARDYKRGDTDTQYF. The CDR3 DNA is TGCAGTGCTAGGGATTATAAGCGGGGGGACACAGATACGCAGTATTTT.

The rearrangement links TRBV6-1 to TRBJ2-3, with unresolved D. The CDR3 is 10 residues long. CDR1 and CDR2 (germline): MNHNS, SASEGT. Deletions cut 10 bases from V and 5 bases from J, with 7 bases between. The CDR3 loop reads CAILEDTQYF. In nucleotides, the CDR3 is TGTGCCATATTAGAAGATACGCAGTATTTT.

V is TRBV20-1 and J is TRBJ2-1, with TRBD2 identical over 14 bases. The germline V gene encodes CDR1 DFQATT and CDR2 SNEGSKA (reference sequence). Germline trimming cut 0 bases from V and 6 bases from J; bases unmatched to any gene: 10. CDR3 length: 18 amino acids. This chain's CDR3 is CSAREGTSGSWGTNEQFF. CDR3 bases: TGCAGTGCTAGAGAAGGGACTAGCGGGAGTTGGGGGACCAATGAGCAGTTCTTC.

This clonotype turned up a few times. The chain is built from TRBV10-3 and TRBJ2-2; TRBD1 matches 9 bases. V was clipped by 0 bases and J by 9 bases; unmatched bases: 5. CDR3 length: 15 residues. The germline V gene encodes CDR1 ENHRY and CDR2 SYGVKD. The CDR3 DNA follows: TGTGCCATCAGTGAGTCCGGACAGGGGTCCAGGGAGCTGTTTTTT. It encodes CAISESGQGSRELFF.

This chain joins TRBV14 and TRBJ1-1, with D hard to call. Germline lookup yields CDR1 SGHDN and CDR2 FVKESK. CDR3 length: 14 amino acids. Trimming removed 0 bases at V and 8 bases at J, with 13 bases between. CDR3 bases: TGTGCCAGCAGCCAAGAAGTGTCCCGGGCAGAAGCTTTCTTT. Its translation is CASSQEVSRAEAFF.

This clonotype was seen a few times. V and J are TRBV2 and TRBJ2-7; D is unclear. With 4 bases removed from V and 2 bases from J, the gap between germline ends came to 12 bases. Germline loops: CDR1 SNHLY, CDR2 FYNNEI. This CDR3 has 14 amino acids. The CDR3 sequence is CASSALAVTYEQYF. CDR3 DNA: TGTGCCAGCAGTGCCTTGGCCGTGACCTACGAGCAGTACTTC.

This clonotype has a handful of counts. In nucleotides, the CDR3 is TGTGCCAGCAGGCCGGGAGGAGGCACTGAAGCTTTCTTT. Protein: CASRPGGGTEAFF. The chain uses TRBV3-1 and TRBJ1-1, with D unresolved. Between the trimmed V and J ends, which lost 6 bases and 4 bases, there was a span of 12 bases. In germline, CDR1 is LGHDT, CDR2 YNNKEL (reference sequence). The CDR3 spans 13 residues. Looking up the rest from reference TRBV3-1 and TRBJ1-1 gives the full variable domain: DTAVSQTPKYLVTQMGNDKSIKCEQNLGHDTMYWYKQDSKKFLKIMFSYNNKELIINETVPNRFSPKSPDKAHLNLHINSLELGDSAVYFCASRPGGGTEAFFGQGTRLTVV.

This clonotype was counted many times. The gene calls are TRBV5-6 and TRBJ2-7; D remains ambiguous. The CDR3 is 16 residues long. V lost 0 bases, J lost 0 bases, and 13 bases lay in between. Germline loops: CDR1 SGHDT, CDR2 YYEEEE. The CDR3 protein is CASSLVFSSISYEQYF. CDR3 nucleotide sequence: TGTGCCAGCAGCTTGGTTTTCAGTAGTATCTCCTACGAGCAGTACTTC.

This sequence joins TRBV12-3 or TRBV12-4 and TRBJ2-7, with 8 bases matching TRBD1. The CDR3 spans 14 residues. The J segment lost 4 bases and the V segment lost 8 bases, leaving 10 bases of the junction unmatched. CDR3 nucleotide sequence: TGTGCCAGCTCTGGACAGGGAGAAGGGTACGAGCAGTACTTC. Its protein is CASSGQGEGYEQYF.

This clonotype has a handful of counts. The chain carries TRBV6-1 and TRBJ2-1, with 8 bases aligning to TRBD1. After removal of 5 bases from V and 6 bases from J, the junction contained 6 bases not matched to a gene. Germline CDR1 reads MNHNS; CDR2 reads SASEGT. The CDR3 is 14 amino acids. The CDR3 nucleotides read TGTGCCAGCAGTAGACAGGGGTTCGGCAATGAGCAGTTCTTC. Translation: CASSRQGFGNEQFF.

The rearrangement links TRBV27 to TRBJ2-7; 9 nucleotides align to TRBD1. The germline V gene encodes CDR1 MNHEY and CDR2 SMNVEV (reference sequence). The CDR3 spans 15 residues. The junction had 7 bases not matched to a gene; V was cut back by 5 bases and J by 2 bases. This chain's CDR3 is CASSLGTGTAYEQYF. DNA of the CDR3: TGTGCCAGCAGTCTTGGGACAGGGACCGCCTACGAGCAGTACTTC.

This rearrangement joins TRBV2 to TRBJ2-7; 10 nucleotides line up with TRBD1. Germline V gene sequence: CDR1 SNHLY, CDR2 FYNNEI. This CDR3 contains 15 residues. V gave up 1 base and J gave up 4 bases; unmatched junction bases: 4. The CDR3 loop reads CASSEGQGARYEQYF. The CDR3 coding sequence is TGTGCCAGCAGTGAAGGACAGGGGGCTAGATACGAGCAGTACTTC.

The chain has TRBV4-3 and TRBJ2-5, with a possible D match to TRBD2 (5 bases). The V gene lost 1 base and the J gene lost 2 bases, with 11 bases spanning the gap. This CDR3 has 15 residues. Germline values: CDR1 LGHNA, CDR2 YSLEER. CDR3 sequence (DNA): TGCGCCAGCAGCCAAGTGGCCGGGAAACAAGAGACCCAGTACTTC. Amino acid sequence: CASSQVAGKQETQYF.

V and J are TRBV6-1 and TRBJ2-3; D not certain. Germline V CDR1 and CDR2: MNHNS, SASEGT. Trimming took off 6 bases at V and 8 bases at J, with 15 bases between the two ends. This CDR3 has 13 residues. As DNA, the CDR3 is TGTGCCAGCAGCCCCGTACTCGGCATTACGCAGTATTTT. Translated: CASSPVLGITQYF.

The table lists this clonotype with a few counts. This rearrangement joins TRBV12-3 or TRBV12-4 to TRBJ1-2, with D possibly being TRBD1 (5 bases). V gave up 1 base and J gave up 6 bases, with 15 bases separating them. This CDR3 has 15 amino acids. The CDR3 sequence: CASSLVFRALHGYTF. CDR3 bases: TGTGCCAGCAGTTTAGTATTCAGGGCTCTACATGGCTACACCTTC.

This sequence joins TRBV6-1 and TRBJ1-4; D gene ambiguous. The CDR3 spans 16 residues. Trimming stripped 4 bases from V and 0 bases from J, with 12 bases between. Germline V gives CDR1 MNHNS, CDR2 SASEGT. The CDR3 coding sequence is TGTGCCAGCAGTGCGGGTCTTCTAACAACTAATGAAAAACTGTTTTTT. Protein sequence: CASSAGLLTTNEKLFF.

This chain joins TRBV10-3 and TRBJ1-5, with D maybe TRBD1 (5 bases). The germline CDR1 and CDR2 sequences are ENHRY and SYGVKD. This CDR3 is built from 14 residues. Trimming stripped 4 bases from V and 0 bases from J, with 7 bases between. The CDR3 coding sequence is TGTGCCATCAGTGCGACAGATAGCAATCAGCCCCAGCATTTT. This sequence encodes CAISATDSNQPQHF.

The rearrangement uses TRBV11-2 and TRBJ2-5; weak D call: TRBD1 (5 bases). With 3 bases removed from V and 1 base from J, the gap between germline ends came to 12 bases. Germline CDR1 SGHAT, CDR2 FQNNGV. The CDR3 is made up of 15 amino acids. CDR3 nucleotides: TGTGCCAGCAGCTTCATGCAGGGTTCCCAAGAGACCCAGTACTTC. It translates to CASSFMQGSQETQYF. The complete variable domain, with remaining parts taken from reference TRBV11-2 and TRBJ2-5, reads EAGVAQSPRYKIIEKRQSVAFWCNPISGHATLYWYQQILGQGPKLLIQFQNNGVVDDSQLPKDRFSAERLKGVDSTLKIQPAKLEDSAVYLCASSFMQGSQETQYFGPGTRLLVL.

The J gene is TRBJ2-2, the V gene TRBV10-3, with D possibly matching TRBD1 (6 bases). Germline assignment: CDR1 ENHRY and CDR2 SYGVKD. Trimming shortened V by 4 bases and J by 5 bases, and 14 bases separated the two germline ends. This CDR3 region has 15 residues. The DNA for the CDR3 is TGTGCCATCAGTGCGCCGACAGGATTAACCGGGGAGCTGTTTTTT. Residues: CAISAPTGLTGELFF.

This clonotype occurred a few times. CDR3 bases: TGCGCCAGCAACCCCCCCAATTCAGATACGCAGTATTTT. Encoded protein: CASNPPNSDTQYF. V and J are TRBV5-1 and TRBJ2-3; no firm D call. Germline V CDR1 and CDR2: SGHRS, YFSETQ. The V end lost 6 bases, the J end lost 4 bases, and 12 bases lay between the germline ends. The CDR3 contains 13 residues.

Only a few counts were recorded for this clonotype. The rearrangement joins TRBV20-1 to TRBJ1-5; TRBD1 matches at 7 bases. Germline CDR1 reads DFQATT; CDR2 reads SNEGSKA (reference sequence). The CDR3 is 12 amino acids. Unmatched junction bases numbered 4, after V lost 7 bases and J lost 4 bases. The CDR3: CSVDRRNQPQHF. The CDR3 coding sequence is TGCAGTGTGGACAGGCGGAATCAGCCCCAGCATTTT.

The chain recombines TRBV5-6 with TRBJ2-3, with D tentatively TRBD2 (5 bases). The V gene's germline CDR1 is SGHDT and CDR2 YYEEEE. Trimming left V 3 bases short and J 3 bases short, with 11 bases between. The CDR3 length is 14 residues. The CDR3 spells CASSWVGGTDTQYF. CDR3 bases: TGTGCCAGCAGCTGGGTTGGCGGGACAGATACGCAGTATTTT.

The chain couples TRBV3-1 to TRBJ2-3; D unresolved. Germline V gene data show CDR1 as LGHDT and CDR2 as YNNKEL (reference sequence). This CDR3 contains 19 residues. V was pared by 1 base and J by 3 bases, with 23 bases between. In nucleotides, the CDR3 is TGTGCCAGCAGCCAAGCTCCGACCCCGTTGCGTGGCCCTACAGATACGCAGTATTTT. The encoded protein is CASSQAPTPLRGPTDTQYF.